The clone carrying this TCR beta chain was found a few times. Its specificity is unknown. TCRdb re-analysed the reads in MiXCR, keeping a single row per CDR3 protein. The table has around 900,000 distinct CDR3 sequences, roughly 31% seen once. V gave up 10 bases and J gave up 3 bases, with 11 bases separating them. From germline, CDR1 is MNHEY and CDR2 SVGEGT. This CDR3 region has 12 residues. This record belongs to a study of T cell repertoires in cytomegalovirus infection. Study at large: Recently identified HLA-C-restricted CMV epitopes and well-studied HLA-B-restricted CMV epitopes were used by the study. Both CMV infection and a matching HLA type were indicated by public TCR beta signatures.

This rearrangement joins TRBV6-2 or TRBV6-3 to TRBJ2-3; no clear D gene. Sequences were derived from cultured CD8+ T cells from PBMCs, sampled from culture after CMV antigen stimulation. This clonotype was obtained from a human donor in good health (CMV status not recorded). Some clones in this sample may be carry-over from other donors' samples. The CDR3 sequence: CATTLGTDTQYF. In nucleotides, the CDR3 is TGTGCCACCACCCTCGGGACAGATACGCAGTATTTT.